This T cell receptor (beta chain) stems from a study of T cells in tuberculosis. Across the study: T cells were selected with CD1B tetramers loaded with glucose monomycolate. IGRA-negative adolescents, IGRA-positive adolescents with latent tuberculosis and adults with active tuberculosis formed this South African cohort. Whole-study results and caveats: Cases with active tuberculosis were adults, while controls were adolescents.

This clone was picked up a small number of times. The antigen is undetermined. Here immunoSEQ multiplex PCR was the method, and the copy in TCRdb shows in-frame clones only, minus some. The sample has about 34,000 clones, approximately 93% seen once; the top ten hold roughly 2%. Germline V gene data show CDR1 as MNHEY and CDR2 as SVGAGI. The CDR3 is 15 amino acids. V shed 9 bases and J shed 10 bases, with 24 bases lying between them. This clonotype originated in a donor aged 10 to 29 with latent tuberculosis or without tuberculosis infection. The J gene is TRBJ1-4, the V gene TRBV6-5; D gene unclear. Sample: PBMCs. The CDR3 loop reads CARELPSTVSGKLFF. As DNA, the CDR3 is TGTGCCAGGGAGTTGCCGAGCACGGTGTCCGGAAAACTGTTTTTT.